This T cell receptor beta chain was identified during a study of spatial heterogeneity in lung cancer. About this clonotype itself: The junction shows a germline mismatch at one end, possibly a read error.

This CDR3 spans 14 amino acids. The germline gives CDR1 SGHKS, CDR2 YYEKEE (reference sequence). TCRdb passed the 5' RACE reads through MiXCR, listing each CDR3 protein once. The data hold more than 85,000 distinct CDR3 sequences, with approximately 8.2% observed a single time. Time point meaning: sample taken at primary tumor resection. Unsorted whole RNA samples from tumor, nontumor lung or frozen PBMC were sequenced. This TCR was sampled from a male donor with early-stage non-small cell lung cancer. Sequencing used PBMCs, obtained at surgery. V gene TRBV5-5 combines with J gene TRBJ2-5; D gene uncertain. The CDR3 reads CASSLASSQKTQYF. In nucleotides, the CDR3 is TGTGCCAGCAGCTTGGCTTCGTCCCAAAAGACCCAGTACTTC.